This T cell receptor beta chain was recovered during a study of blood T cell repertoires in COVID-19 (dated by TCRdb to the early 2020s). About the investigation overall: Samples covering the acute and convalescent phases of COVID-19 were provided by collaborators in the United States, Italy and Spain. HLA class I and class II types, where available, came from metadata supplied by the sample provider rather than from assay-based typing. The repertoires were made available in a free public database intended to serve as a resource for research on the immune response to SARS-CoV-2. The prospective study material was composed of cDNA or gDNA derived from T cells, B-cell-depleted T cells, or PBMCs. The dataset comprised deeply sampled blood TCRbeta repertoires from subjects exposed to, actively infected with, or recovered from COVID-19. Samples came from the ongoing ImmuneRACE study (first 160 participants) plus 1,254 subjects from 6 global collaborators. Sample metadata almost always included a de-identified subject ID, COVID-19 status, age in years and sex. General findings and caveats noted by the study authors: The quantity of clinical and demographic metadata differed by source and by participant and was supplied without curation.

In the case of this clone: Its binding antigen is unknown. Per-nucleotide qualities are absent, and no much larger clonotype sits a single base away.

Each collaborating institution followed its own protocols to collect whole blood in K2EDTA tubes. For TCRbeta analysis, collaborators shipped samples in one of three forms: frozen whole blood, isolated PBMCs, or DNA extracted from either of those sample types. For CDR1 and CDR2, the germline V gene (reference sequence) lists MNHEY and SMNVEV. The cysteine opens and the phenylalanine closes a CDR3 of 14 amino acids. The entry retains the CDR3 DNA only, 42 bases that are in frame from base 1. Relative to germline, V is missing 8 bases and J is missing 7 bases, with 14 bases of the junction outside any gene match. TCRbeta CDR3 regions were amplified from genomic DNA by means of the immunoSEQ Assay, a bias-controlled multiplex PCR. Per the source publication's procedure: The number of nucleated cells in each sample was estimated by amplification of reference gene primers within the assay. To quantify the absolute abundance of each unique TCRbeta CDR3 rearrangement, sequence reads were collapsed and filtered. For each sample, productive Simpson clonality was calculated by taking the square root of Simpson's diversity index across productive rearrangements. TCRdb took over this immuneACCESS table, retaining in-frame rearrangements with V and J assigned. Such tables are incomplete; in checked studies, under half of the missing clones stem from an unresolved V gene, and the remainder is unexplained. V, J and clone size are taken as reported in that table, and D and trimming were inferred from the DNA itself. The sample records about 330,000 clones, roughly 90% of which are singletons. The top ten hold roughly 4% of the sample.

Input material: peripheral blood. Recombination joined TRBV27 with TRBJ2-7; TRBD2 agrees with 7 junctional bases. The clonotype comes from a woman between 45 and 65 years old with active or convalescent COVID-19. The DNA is TGTGCCAGCGGGAAAACTAGCGCCCGGGGGGAGCAGTACTTC. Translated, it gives CASGKTSARGEQYF.